These T cell receptor beta chains were read from a single sample in a study of CD8 T cells in ankylosing spondylitis. Each CDR3 protein is one row after TCRdb ran MiXCR on the 5' RACE reads. The sample has around 490,000 distinct CDR3 sequences, about 5.7% seen once; the top ten hold roughly 3.5%. Sequencing was done on a sample of blood, either unsorted or a sorted T cell fraction (not recorded which). Receptor source: a male donor with ankylosing spondylitis. Each CDR3 is given with its conserved first and last residue. The order of the fields is J gene, clone size, V gene, D gene, CDR3 DNA, CDR3 protein. The D gene is left open where the match is weak. Not every row has a clone size; where given, it reads once, few, many or a size class.

j_call: TRBJ2-1
clone_size: many
v_call: TRBV6-1
d_call: NA
cdr3_nt: TGTGCCAGCACCCCCCGGGACTTGTCCTACAATGAGCAGTTCTTC
cdr3_aa: CASTPRDLSYNEQFF

j_call: TRBJ1-2
clone_size: many
v_call: TRBV4-2
d_call: TRBD1
cdr3_nt: TGTGCCAGCAGCCCAGGACAGGGCGGCCCATACTATGGCTACACCTTC
cdr3_aa: CASSPGQGGPYYGYTF

j_call: TRBJ2-1
clone_size: many
v_call: TRBV24-1
d_call: NA
cdr3_nt: TGTGCCACCAGTGATCTCCCCGGCCGAGGCAATGAGCAGTTCTTC
cdr3_aa: CATSDLPGRGNEQFF

j_call: TRBJ2-3
clone_size: many
v_call: TRBV27
d_call: NA
cdr3_nt: TGTGCCAGCACCCCCTATGGGGAATCCACAGATACGCAGTATTTT
cdr3_aa: CASTPYGESTDTQYF

j_call: TRBJ2-7
clone_size: many
v_call: TRBV5-1
d_call: TRBD2
cdr3_nt: TGCGCCAGCAGCTTGGCAGGGACTAGCGGGAGCTACGAGCAGTACTTC
cdr3_aa: CASSLAGTSGSYEQYF

j_call: TRBJ1-3
clone_size: few
v_call: TRBV25-1
d_call: NA
cdr3_nt: TGTGCCAGCAGTGAAATTGGCGGCAGGGATGGAAACACCATATATTTT
cdr3_aa: CASSEIGGRDGNTIYF

j_call: TRBJ2-7
clone_size: NA
v_call: TRBV12-3/TRBV12-4
d_call: TRBD1
cdr3_nt: TGTGCCAGCAGTTCCGGACAGGGGGCCGGCGAGCAGTACTTC
cdr3_aa: CASSSGQGAGEQYF

j_call: TRBJ1-2
clone_size: NA
v_call: TRBV20-1
d_call: NA
cdr3_nt: TGCAGTGCTAGAGGGGGGGGACAAGGGGTCCCCTATGGCTACACCTTC
cdr3_aa: CSARGGGQGVPYGYTF

j_call: TRBJ2-7
clone_size: few
v_call: TRBV3-1
d_call: TRBD1
cdr3_nt: TGTGCCAGCAGCCCGAAGCGGCCGAGGGACAGTCGGAACGAGCAGTACTTC
cdr3_aa: CASSPKRPRDSRNEQYF

j_call: TRBJ1-6
clone_size: many
v_call: TRBV5-1
d_call: NA
cdr3_nt: TGCGCCAGCAGCTTTCAAGGGAATTCACCCCTCCACTTT
cdr3_aa: CASSFQGNSPLHF

j_call: TRBJ2-7
clone_size: many
v_call: TRBV5-1
d_call: NA
cdr3_nt: TGCGCCAGCAGCTTGGGTCAGGGATTGTCCCCAGGCTTCGGGGAGCAGTACTTC
cdr3_aa: CASSLGQGLSPGFGEQYF

j_call: TRBJ1-1
clone_size: NA
v_call: TRBV7-9
d_call: NA
cdr3_nt: TGTGCCAGCAGCCAAAGGGCCATGAACACTGAAGCTTTCTTT
cdr3_aa: CASSQRAMNTEAFF

j_call: TRBJ2-2
clone_size: few
v_call: TRBV2
d_call: NA
cdr3_nt: TGTGCCAGCAGTGAAACAGGTTACACCGGGGAGCTGTTTTTT
cdr3_aa: CASSETGYTGELFF

j_call: TRBJ2-5
clone_size: NA
v_call: TRBV28
d_call: NA
cdr3_nt: TGTGCCAGCAAAGAGGGCAGGGAAGAGACCCAGTACTTC
cdr3_aa: CASKEGREETQYF

j_call: TRBJ2-3
clone_size: many
v_call: TRBV5-1
d_call: TRBD1
cdr3_nt: TGCGCCAGCAGCTCAACTGGGACAGGGACAGATACGCAGTATTTT
cdr3_aa: CASSSTGTGTDTQYF

j_call: TRBJ2-1
clone_size: many
v_call: TRBV20-1
d_call: TRBD2
cdr3_nt: TGCAGTGCCCGACCGGGACTAGCTCGCAACGATGAGCAGTTCTTC
cdr3_aa: CSARPGLARNDEQFF

j_call: TRBJ2-7
clone_size: many
v_call: TRBV7-6
d_call: TRBD1
cdr3_nt: TGTGCCAGCAGCTCCTGGACAGGGAAGTTCTCCTACGAGCAGTACTTC
cdr3_aa: CASSSWTGKFSYEQYF

j_call: TRBJ2-7
clone_size: many
v_call: TRBV7-2
d_call: NA
cdr3_nt: TGTGCCAGCAGCTCCACCTGGACAACCCTATCCTACGAGCAGTACTTC
cdr3_aa: CASSSTWTTLSYEQYF

j_call: TRBJ2-3
clone_size: NA
v_call: TRBV13
d_call: NA
cdr3_nt: TGTGCCAGCAGCTCCCGGAGGACCGCAGATACGCAGTATTTT
cdr3_aa: CASSSRRTADTQYF

j_call: TRBJ2-1
clone_size: many
v_call: TRBV29-1
d_call: TRBD1
cdr3_nt: TGCAGCGTTGCCTGGGACAGGGGCAATGAGCAGTTCTTC
cdr3_aa: CSVAWDRGNEQFF

j_call: TRBJ2-1
clone_size: many
v_call: TRBV10-3
d_call: TRBD1
cdr3_nt: TGTGCCATCAGTAGAGGACAGGTTGACAATGAGCAGTTCTTC
cdr3_aa: CAISRGQVDNEQFF

j_call: TRBJ2-1
clone_size: many
v_call: TRBV30
d_call: NA
cdr3_nt: TGTGCCTGGAGTGTAATGGGGTTGAATGAGCAGTTCTTC
cdr3_aa: CAWSVMGLNEQFF

j_call: TRBJ2-6
clone_size: few
v_call: TRBV4-3
d_call: NA
cdr3_nt: TGCGCCAGCAGCCGACAGGGAGGAAGCTCTGGGGCCAACGTCCTGACTTTC
cdr3_aa: CASSRQGGSSGANVLTF

j_call: TRBJ2-7
clone_size: many
v_call: TRBV12-3/TRBV12-4
d_call: TRBD2
cdr3_nt: TGTGCCAGCTCCTGGGGGGGGGGGACTGGAGCGGAGCAGTACTTC
cdr3_aa: CASSWGGGTGAEQYF

j_call: TRBJ2-3
clone_size: many
v_call: TRBV29-1
d_call: NA
cdr3_nt: TGCAGCGCCGGATTCGGGGGAGACACAGATACGCAGTATTTT
cdr3_aa: CSAGFGGDTDTQYF

j_call: TRBJ1-2
clone_size: many
v_call: TRBV4-2
d_call: NA
cdr3_nt: TGTGCCAGCAGCCAAGCCCAGGGTCCAGGTAGCGGCTACACCTTC
cdr3_aa: CASSQAQGPGSGYTF

j_call: TRBJ2-2
clone_size: many
v_call: TRBV28
d_call: TRBD2
cdr3_nt: TGTGCCAGCAGTACCCTAGCGGGAGGCCGTGGGGAGCTGTTTTTT
cdr3_aa: CASSTLAGGRGELFF

j_call: TRBJ2-7
clone_size: few
v_call: TRBV7-9
d_call: NA
cdr3_nt: TGTGCCAGCAGCTTAGCGGGGGGCAGTACCTACGAGCAGTACTTC
cdr3_aa: CASSLAGGSTYEQYF

j_call: TRBJ2-3
clone_size: many
v_call: TRBV4-1
d_call: TRBD2
cdr3_nt: TGCGCCAGCAGCCGCCGACTAGCGGGAACTAGCACAGATACGCAGTATTTT
cdr3_aa: CASSRRLAGTSTDTQYF

j_call: TRBJ2-7
clone_size: many
v_call: TRBV5-1
d_call: NA
cdr3_nt: TGCGCCAGCAGCCCGGGGACCTCCATGGGGGAGCAGTACTTC
cdr3_aa: CASSPGTSMGEQYF

j_call: TRBJ2-5
clone_size: many
v_call: TRBV29-1
d_call: NA
cdr3_nt: TGCAGCGTTGTGGGGGCGGCGGTAAGCCAAGAGACCCAGTACTTC
cdr3_aa: CSVVGAAVSQETQYF

j_call: TRBJ1-5
clone_size: NA
v_call: TRBV28
d_call: NA
cdr3_nt: TGTGCCAGCGGAAAGAAGCCCCAGCATTTT
cdr3_aa: CASGKKPQHF

j_call: TRBJ2-7
clone_size: many
v_call: TRBV7-8
d_call: NA
cdr3_nt: TGTGCCAGCAGCTCTAGTTCGGACAGTGAAAGCTCCTACGAGCAGTACTTC
cdr3_aa: CASSSSSDSESSYEQYF

j_call: TRBJ1-2
clone_size: many
v_call: TRBV28
d_call: NA
cdr3_nt: TGTGCCAGCAGCCATACGACTGGCTACACCTTC
cdr3_aa: CASSHTTGYTF